Each of the 4 T cell receptor beta chains below was sequenced from the same sample in a study of radiotherapy plus CTLA-4 blockade in lung cancer. This table comes from immunoSEQ multiplex PCR, and its TCRdb copy is limited to in-frame clones, with some not included. The table lists approximately 46,000 clones, 80% to 90% of them singletons, with about 27% in the top ten. The sequences come from peripheral blood, collected from a patient treated with radiotherapy plus ipilimumab. These receptors were taken from a human donor with non-small cell lung cancer whose response to radiotherapy plus ipilimumab could not be evaluated.

V gene TRBV27 combines with J gene TRBJ2-2; 8 bases line up with TRBD2. This CDR3 contains 13 residues. V lost 6 bases and J lost 6; bases outside the gene matches: 3. Germline CDR1 MNHEY, CDR2 SMNVEV (reference sequence). The CDR3 sequence: CASSGTRAGELFF. In nucleotides, the CDR3 is TGTGCCAGCAGCGGGACTAGGGCCGGGGAGCTGTTTTTT.

V gene TRBV7-9 combines with J gene TRBJ2-1, with 9 bases that match TRBD1. The CDR3 spans 17 residues. Germline assignment: CDR1 SEHNR and CDR2 FQNEAQ (reference sequence). After removal of 1 base from V and 7 bases from J, the junction contained 11 bases not matched to a gene. CDR3 sequence reads: CASSLDRGQRLMNEQFF. The DNA of the CDR3 is TGTGCCAGCAGCTTAGACAGGGGGCAAAGATTGATGAATGAGCAGTTCTTC.

The V gene is TRBV7-9, the J gene TRBJ2-1; tentative D call: TRBD2 (5 bases). The CDR3 totals 12 residues. Looked up from germline, CDR1 is SEHNR and CDR2 is FQNEAQ (reference sequence). Trimming removed 4 bases from V and 8 bases from J, with 9 bases in between. The chain's CDR3 is CASSWEYDEQFF. The DNA for the CDR3 is TGTGCCAGCAGCTGGGAGTATGATGAGCAGTTCTTC.

The rearrangement joins TRBV12-5 to TRBJ2-3, with a weak D call TRBD1 (6 bases). Germline V CDR1 and CDR2: LGHNT, FRNRAP. Between the trimmed V and J ends, which lost 7 bases and 0 bases, there was a span of 17 bases. The CDR3 contains 16 residues. The CDR3 coding sequence is TGTGCTAGTGCCTCACAGGGTCTTTCTAGCACAGATACGCAGTATTTT. Protein product: CASASQGLSSTDTQYF.